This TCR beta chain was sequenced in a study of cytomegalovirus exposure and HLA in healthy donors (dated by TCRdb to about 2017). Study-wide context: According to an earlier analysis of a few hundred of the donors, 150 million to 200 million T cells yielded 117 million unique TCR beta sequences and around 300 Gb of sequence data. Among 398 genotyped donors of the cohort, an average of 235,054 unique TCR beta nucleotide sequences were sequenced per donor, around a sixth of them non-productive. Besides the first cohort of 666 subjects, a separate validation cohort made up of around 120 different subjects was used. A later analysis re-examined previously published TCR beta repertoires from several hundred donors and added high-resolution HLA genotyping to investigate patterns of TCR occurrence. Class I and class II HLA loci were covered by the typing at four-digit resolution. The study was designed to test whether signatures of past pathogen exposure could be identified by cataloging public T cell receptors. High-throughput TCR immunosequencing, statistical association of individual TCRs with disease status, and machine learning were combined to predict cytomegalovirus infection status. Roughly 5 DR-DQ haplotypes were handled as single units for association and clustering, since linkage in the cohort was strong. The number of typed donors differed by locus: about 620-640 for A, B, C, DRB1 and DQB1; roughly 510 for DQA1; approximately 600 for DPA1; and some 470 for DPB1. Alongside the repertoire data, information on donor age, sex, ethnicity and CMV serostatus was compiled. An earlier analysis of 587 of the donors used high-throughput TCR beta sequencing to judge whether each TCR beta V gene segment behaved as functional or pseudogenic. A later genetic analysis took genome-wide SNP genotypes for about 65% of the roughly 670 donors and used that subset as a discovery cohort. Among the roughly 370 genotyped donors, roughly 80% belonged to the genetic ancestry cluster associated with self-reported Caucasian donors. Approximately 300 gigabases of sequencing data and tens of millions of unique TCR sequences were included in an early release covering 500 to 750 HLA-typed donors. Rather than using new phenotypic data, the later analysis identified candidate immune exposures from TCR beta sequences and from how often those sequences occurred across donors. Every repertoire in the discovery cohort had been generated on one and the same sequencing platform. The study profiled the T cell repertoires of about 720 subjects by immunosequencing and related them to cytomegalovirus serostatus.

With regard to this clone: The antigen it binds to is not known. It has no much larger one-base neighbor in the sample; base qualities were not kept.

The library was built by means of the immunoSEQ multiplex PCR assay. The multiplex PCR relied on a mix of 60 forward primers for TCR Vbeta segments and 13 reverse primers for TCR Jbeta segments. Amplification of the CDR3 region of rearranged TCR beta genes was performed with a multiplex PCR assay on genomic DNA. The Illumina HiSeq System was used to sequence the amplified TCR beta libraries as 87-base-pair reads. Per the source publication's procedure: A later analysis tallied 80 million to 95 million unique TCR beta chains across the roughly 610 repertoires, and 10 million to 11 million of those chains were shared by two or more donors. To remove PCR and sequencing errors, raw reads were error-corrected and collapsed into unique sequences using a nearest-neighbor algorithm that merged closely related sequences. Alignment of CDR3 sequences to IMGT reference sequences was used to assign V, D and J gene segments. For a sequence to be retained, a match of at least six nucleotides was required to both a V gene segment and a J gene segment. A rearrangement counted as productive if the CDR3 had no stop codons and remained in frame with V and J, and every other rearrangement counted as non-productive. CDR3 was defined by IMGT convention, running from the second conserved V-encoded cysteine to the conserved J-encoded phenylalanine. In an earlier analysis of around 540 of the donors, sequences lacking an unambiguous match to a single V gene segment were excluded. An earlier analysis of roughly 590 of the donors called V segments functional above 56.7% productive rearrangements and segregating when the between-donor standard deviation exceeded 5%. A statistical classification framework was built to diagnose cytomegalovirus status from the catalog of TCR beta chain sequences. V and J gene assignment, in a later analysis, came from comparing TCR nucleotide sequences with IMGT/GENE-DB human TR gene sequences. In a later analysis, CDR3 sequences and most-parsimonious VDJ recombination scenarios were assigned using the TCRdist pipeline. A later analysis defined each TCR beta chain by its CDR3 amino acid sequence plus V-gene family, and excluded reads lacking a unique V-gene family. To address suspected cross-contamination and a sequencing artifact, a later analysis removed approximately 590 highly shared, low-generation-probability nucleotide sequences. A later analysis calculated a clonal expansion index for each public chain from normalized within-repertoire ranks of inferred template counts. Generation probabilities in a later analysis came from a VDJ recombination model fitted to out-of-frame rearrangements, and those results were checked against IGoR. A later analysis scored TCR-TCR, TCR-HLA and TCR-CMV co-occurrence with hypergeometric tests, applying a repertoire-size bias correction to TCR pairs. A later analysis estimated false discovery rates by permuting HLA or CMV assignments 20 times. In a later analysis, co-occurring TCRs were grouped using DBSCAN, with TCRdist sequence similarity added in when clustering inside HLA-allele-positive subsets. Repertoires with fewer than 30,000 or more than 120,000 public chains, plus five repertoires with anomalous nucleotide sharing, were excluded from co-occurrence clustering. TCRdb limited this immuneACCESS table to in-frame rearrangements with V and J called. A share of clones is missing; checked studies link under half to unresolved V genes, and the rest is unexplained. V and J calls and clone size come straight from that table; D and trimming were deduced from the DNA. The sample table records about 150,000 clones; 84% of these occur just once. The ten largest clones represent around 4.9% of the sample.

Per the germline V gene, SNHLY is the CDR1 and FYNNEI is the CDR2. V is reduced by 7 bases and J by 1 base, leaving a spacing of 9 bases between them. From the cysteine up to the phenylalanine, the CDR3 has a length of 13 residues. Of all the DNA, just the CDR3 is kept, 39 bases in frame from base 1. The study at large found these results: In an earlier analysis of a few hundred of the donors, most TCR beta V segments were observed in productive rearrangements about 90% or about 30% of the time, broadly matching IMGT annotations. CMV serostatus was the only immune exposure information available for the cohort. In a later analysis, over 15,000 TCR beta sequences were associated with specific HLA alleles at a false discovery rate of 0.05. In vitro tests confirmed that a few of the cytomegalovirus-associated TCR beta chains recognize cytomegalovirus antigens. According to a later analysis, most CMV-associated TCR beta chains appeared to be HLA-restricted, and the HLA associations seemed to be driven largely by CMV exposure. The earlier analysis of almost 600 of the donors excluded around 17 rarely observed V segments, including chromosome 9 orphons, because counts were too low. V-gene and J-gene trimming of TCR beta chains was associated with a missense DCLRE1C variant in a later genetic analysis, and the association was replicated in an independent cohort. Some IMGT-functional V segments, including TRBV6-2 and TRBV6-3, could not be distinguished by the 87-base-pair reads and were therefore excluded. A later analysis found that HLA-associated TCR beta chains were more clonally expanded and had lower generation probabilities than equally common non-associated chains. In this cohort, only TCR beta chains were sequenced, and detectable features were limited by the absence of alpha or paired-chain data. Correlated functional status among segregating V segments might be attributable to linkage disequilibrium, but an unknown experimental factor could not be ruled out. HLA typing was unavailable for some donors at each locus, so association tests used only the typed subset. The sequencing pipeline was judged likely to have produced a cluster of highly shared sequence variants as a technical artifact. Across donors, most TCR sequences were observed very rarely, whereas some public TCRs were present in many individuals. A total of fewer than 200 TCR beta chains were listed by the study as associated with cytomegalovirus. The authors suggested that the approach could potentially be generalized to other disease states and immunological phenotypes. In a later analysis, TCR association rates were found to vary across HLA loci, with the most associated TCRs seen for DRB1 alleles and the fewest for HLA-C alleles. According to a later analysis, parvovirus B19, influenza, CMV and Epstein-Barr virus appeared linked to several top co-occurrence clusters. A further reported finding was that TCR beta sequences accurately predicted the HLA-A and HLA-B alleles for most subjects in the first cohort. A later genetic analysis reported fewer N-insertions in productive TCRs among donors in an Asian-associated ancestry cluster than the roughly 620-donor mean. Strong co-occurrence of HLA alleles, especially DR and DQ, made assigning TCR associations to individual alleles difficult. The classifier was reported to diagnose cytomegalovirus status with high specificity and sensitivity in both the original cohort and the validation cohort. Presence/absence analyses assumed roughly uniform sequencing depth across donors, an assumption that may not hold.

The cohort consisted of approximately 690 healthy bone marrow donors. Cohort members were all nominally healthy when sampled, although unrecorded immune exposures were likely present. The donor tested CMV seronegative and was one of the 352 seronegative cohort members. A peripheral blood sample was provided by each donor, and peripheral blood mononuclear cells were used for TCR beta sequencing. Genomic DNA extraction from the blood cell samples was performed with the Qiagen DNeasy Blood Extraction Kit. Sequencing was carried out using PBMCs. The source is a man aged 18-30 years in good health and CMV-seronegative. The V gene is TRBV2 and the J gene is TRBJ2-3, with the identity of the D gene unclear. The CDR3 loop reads CASTLLGTDTQYF. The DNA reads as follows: TGTGCCAGCACACTACTCGGCACAGATACGCAGTATTTT. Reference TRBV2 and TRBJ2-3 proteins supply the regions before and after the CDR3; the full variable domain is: EPEVTQTPSHQVTQMGQEVILRCVPISNHLYFYWYRQILGQKVEFLVSFYNNEISEKSEIFDDQFSVERPDGSNFTLKIRSTKLEDSAMYFCASTLLGTDTQYFGPGTRLTVL.